This T cell receptor (beta chain) appears in the sequencing data of a study of blood T cell repertoires in COVID-19. Overall study: Material from acute and convalescent COVID-19 was sourced from the United States, Italy and Spain. T cells, B-cell-depleted T cells, or PBMCs provided the cDNA or gDNA that served as material.

Original methodology: Reference gene primers were amplified, and this amplification served to estimate nucleated cell counts. Data came from immunoSEQ multiplex PCR; TCRdb stores just in-frame clones and leaves some out. D and trimming come from the DNA, and the V and J calls and clone size come from that table. The repertoire holds about 51,000 clones, with about 91% as singletons. The source is a man between 45 and 60 years old with acute or convalescent COVID-19. Sequenced sample: peripheral blood.

The CDR3 coding sequence is TGTGCCAGCAGCCCTACACTAGCGGGGAGGACCTACAATGAGCAGTTCTTC. It encodes CASSPTLAGRTYNEQFF. J is TRBJ2-1 and V is TRBV5-8; 10 positions match TRBD2. After removal of 4 bases from V and 2 bases from J, the junction contained 9 bases not matched to a gene. The CDR3 has 17 amino acids. The germline V gene has CDR1 SGHTS and CDR2 YDEGEE.